These T cell receptor beta chains were read from a single sample in a study of technical replicates of blood from several donors. Sequencing used immunoSEQ multiplex PCR; TCRdb keeps in-frame clones, though not all of them. The data contain 90,000 or so clones, 85% to 95% of them singletons. The sequenced sample was T cells isolated from PBMCs. The source of these receptors is a human donor in good health. The conserved cysteine and the conserved F or W are not part of the CDR3 here.

V	J	CDR3
TRBV2	TRBJ1-2	ASSAQGEGYT
TRBV27	TRBJ2-2	ASSLGQGATGELF
TRBV30	TRBJ1-1	AWSEGQGLVTEAF
TRBV27	TRBJ2-6	ASSLPRTGLISGANVLT
TRBV2	TRBJ1-2	ASSELRATIGYT
TRBV5-5	TRBJ2-7	ASSFDRGYYEQY
TRBV19	TRBJ1-2	ASSIGLRGLRYGYT
TRBV6-1	TRBJ2-7	ASSDGPGIYEQY
TRBV5-8	TRBJ1-2	ASSSGVAEAYYGYT
TRBV5-5	TRBJ1-1	ASSFTRQGIEAF
TRBV9	TRBJ2-7	ASSGASSYEQY
TRBV6-5	TRBJ2-7	ASSRGSREQY
TRBV27	TRBJ2-1	ASSLREAANEQF
TRBV5-4	TRBJ1-1	ASSGQGNTEAF
TRBV7-2	TRBJ1-6	ASSSETVYNSPLH
TRBV10-1	TRBJ2-7	ASSERRGTSVYEQY
TRBV7-9	TRBJ1-4	ASRSGQVEKLF
TRBV6-6	TRBJ2-7	ASSQTPGLAGYEQY
TRBV27	TRBJ2-6	ASSALANVLT
TRBV5-8	TRBJ2-2	ASSLEREITGELF
TRBV15	TRBJ1-1	ATSRYRGLNTEAF
TRBV27	TRBJ1-5	ASSLNSRYSNQPQH
TRBV19	TRBJ1-2	ATFMRQGFGGYT
TRBV9	TRBJ2-1	ASSVDLSSGSSYNEQF
TRBV19	TRBJ2-7	ASSTKTGISYEQY
TRBV5-1	TRBJ2-7	ASTLSGTSGSGYEQY
TRBV7-3	TRBJ2-7	ASSLAGGYYEQY
TRBV10-2	TRBJ2-3	ASGGNFTDTQY
TRBV9	TRBJ1-3	ASSVEPGPLNTIY
TRBV19	TRBJ1-1	ASTQQGARGTEAF
TRBV11-3	TRBJ2-7	ASSLERTGVEQY
TRBV2	TRBJ1-5	ASRRRQGRNQPQH
TRBV7-9	TRBJ2-2	ASSVGMSTGELF
TRBV10-1	TRBJ1-1	ASSRGPRGEIF
TRBV13	TRBJ1-1	ASSLGLMNTEAF
TRBV27	TRBJ1-1	ATGDRGRNTEAF
TRBV6-5	TRBJ1-2	ASSYSRGGGNGYT
TRBV7-2	TRBJ1-2	ASSLLERSLLANYGYT
TRBV4-3	TRBJ1-5	ASSQELGESNQPQH
TRBV12-5	TRBJ2-7	ASGWTAAYEQY
TRBV18	TRBJ2-2	ASSPPSGTRLF
TRBV27	TRBJ1-4	ASSLLPGAGEKLF
TRBV19	TRBJ2-7	ASSIREQY
TRBV7-6	TRBJ1-5	ASSLDIYDSNQPQH
TRBV6-6	TRBJ1-2	ASSYQQVTNYGYT
TRBV7-2	TRBJ1-2	ASSLEIGTGDGYT
TRBV5-6	TRBJ2-5	ASSSLATSGRGETQY
TRBV7-8	TRBJ2-7	ASSLDRGYEQY
TRBV5-6	TRBJ1-2	ASSLVSYGYT
TRBV5-6	TRBJ1-3	ASSRQGWRPGNTIY
TRBV5-1	TRBJ1-4	ASSQGDANEKLF
TRBV2	TRBJ1-1	ASTQMNTEAF
TRBV5-1	TRBJ2-3	ASSLAGLDTQY
TRBV28	TRBJ2-5	ASSWALAGGWETQY
TRBV11-3	TRBJ1-1	ASSWNRGTEAF
TRBV15	TRBJ1-2	ATSREAGAGYGYT
TRBV13	TRBJ1-2	ASSSAADYGYT
TRBV2	TRBJ2-6	ASSEAGQGLLSGANVLT